The rows below give T cell receptor beta chains drawn from one sample of a study of T-cell reconstitution after alpha-beta-depleted transplantation in children. Via MiXCR, TCRdb re-called the PCR reads, giving one row per CDR3 protein. The sample has around 72,000 distinct CDR3 sequences, 4.9% seen once; the top ten hold about 19%. The specimen comprised PBMCs, mostly from graft donor cells, sampled 180 days after TCRalphabeta/CD19-depleted stem cell transplant. All receptors come from a boy younger than two who had a stem cell transplant for acute myeloid leukemia, so the T cells may come from the graft donor. The CDR3 runs from the conserved cysteine through the conserved F or W. Fields, in order: J gene, D gene, clone size, V gene, CDR3 protein, CDR3 DNA. D genes are given only for firm matches. Only part of the rows carry a size: once, few, many, or a class if the clone is expanded.

>TRBJ2-5|TRBD2|NA|TRBV20-1
CSASTSGGFQETQYF
TGCAGTGCTAGTACTAGCGGGGGCTTCCAAGAGACCCAGTACTTC
>TRBJ1-1|NA|many|TRBV20-1
CFISGPNTEAFF
TGCTTTATCTCCGGCCCGAACACTGAAGCTTTCTTT
>TRBJ1-4|NA|many|TRBV12-3/TRBV12-4
CASSPDRVNEKLFF
TGTGCCAGCAGCCCGGACAGAGTCAACGAAAAACTGTTTTTT
>TRBJ2-1|NA|many|TRBV5-1
CASSFDSNNEQFF
TGCGCCAGCAGCTTCGACAGCAACAATGAGCAGTTCTTC
>TRBJ2-2|NA|many|TRBV12-3/TRBV12-4
CASSPRGLLTGELFF
TGTGCCAGCAGTCCTAGGGGACTTCTCACCGGGGAGCTGTTTTTT
>TRBJ2-7|TRBD1|NA|TRBV2
CASSDPGTGLYEQYF
TGTGCCAGCAGTGATCCCGGGACAGGGCTTTACGAGCAGTACTTC
>TRBJ2-5|NA|many|TRBV6-1
CASSGTSGQGGTQYF
TGTGCCAGCAGTGGGACCTCGGGCCAGGGGGGGACCCAGTACTTC
>TRBJ1-1|NA|few|TRBV11-3
CASANRLNTEAFF
TGTGCCAGCGCAAACAGGCTGAACACTGAAGCTTTCTTT
>TRBJ2-7|NA|many|TRBV11-2
CASSFEAAPSYEQYF
TGTGCCAGCAGCTTTGAGGCAGCCCCCTCCTACGAGCAGTACTTC
>TRBJ1-5|NA|many|TRBV7-9
CASSLVNQPQHF
TGTGCCAGCAGCTTAGTTAATCAGCCCCAGCATTTT
>TRBJ1-1|TRBD1|many|TRBV28
CASSLTGASPEAFF
TGTGCCAGCAGTTTAACAGGGGCCTCCCCTGAAGCTTTCTTT
>TRBJ2-7|TRBD2|many|TRBV19
CASSIARGDEQYF
TGTGCCAGTAGTATCGCTCGGGGGGACGAGCAGTACTTC
>TRBJ2-5|NA|many|TRBV5-1
CASSLNTGQEGRAQYF
TGCGCCAGCAGCTTGAATACGGGACAAGAGGGCAGGGCCCAGTACTTC
>TRBJ2-2|TRBD1|many|TRBV6-5
CASSWSGGPNTGELFF
TGTGCCAGCAGTTGGTCAGGGGGCCCAAACACCGGGGAGCTGTTTTTT
>TRBJ2-1|NA|many|TRBV24-1
CATSDPWLPNEQFF
TGTGCCACCAGTGACCCGTGGCTCCCCAATGAGCAGTTCTTC
>TRBJ2-3|NA|many|TRBV12-3/TRBV12-4
CASSSRGLFLRTDTQYF
TGTGCCAGCAGTTCCCGTGGACTTTTCCTACGCACAGATACGCAGTATTTT
>TRBJ1-2|NA|many|TRBV12-3/TRBV12-4
CASSRRTVEDGYTF
TGTGCCAGCAGCCGTCGGACCGTTGAGGATGGCTACACCTTC
>TRBJ2-3|NA|many|TRBV7-9
CASSPERGVLYF
TGTGCCAGCAGCCCAGAAAGGGGGGTCCTGTATTTT
>TRBJ1-4|TRBD1|many|TRBV20-1
CSASRGQNEKLFF
TGCAGTGCTAGTAGGGGACAGAATGAAAAACTGTTTTTT
>TRBJ2-1|TRBD2|many|TRBV4-3
CASSQSGRGGFDEQFF
TGCGCCAGCAGCCAAAGTGGACGGGGGGGTTTCGATGAGCAGTTCTTC
>TRBJ2-5|TRBD2|many|TRBV10-3
CATAGGEAETQYF
TGTGCCACCGCGGGGGGGGAAGCGGAGACCCAGTACTTC
>TRBJ2-3|NA|many|TRBV12-5
CASGFRHPGYF
TGTGCTAGTGGTTTCCGTCACCCGGGGTATTTT
>TRBJ2-7|NA|many|TRBV27
CASKGSGAFYEQYF
TGTGCCAGCAAGGGTTCCGGGGCTTTCTACGAGCAGTACTTC
>TRBJ2-6|NA|many|TRBV4-3
CASSQAWSGANVLTF
TGCGCCAGCAGCCAAGCTTGGTCTGGGGCCAACGTCCTGACTTTC
>TRBJ2-5|NA|many|TRBV24-1
CATSDFGTGNEETQYF
TGTGCCACCAGTGATTTTGGTACAGGGAATGAAGAGACCCAGTACTTC
>TRBJ1-6|NA|many|TRBV4-1
CASSQETLSSYNSPLHF
TGCGCCAGCAGCCAAGAAACACTCAGCTCCTATAATTCACCCCTCCACTTT
>TRBJ2-1|NA|many|TRBV3-1
CASSPRPGTPYNEQFF
TGTGCCAGCAGCCCTAGACCCGGGACACCCTACAATGAGCAGTTCTTC
>TRBJ1-1|NA|many|TRBV5-6
CASSFPGSAEAFF
TGTGCCAGCAGCTTTCCCGGGTCCGCTGAAGCTTTCTTT
>TRBJ1-1|NA|medium-sized|TRBV12-3/TRBV12-4
CASSLAAVLGTEAFF
TGTGCCAGCAGTTTAGCCGCGGTGTTAGGCACTGAAGCTTTCTTT
>TRBJ2-4|NA|NA|TRBV5-1
CAILWRIQYF
TGCGCCATCCTGTGGCGCATTCAGTACTTC
>TRBJ2-5|NA|few|TRBV20-1
CSVYSQETQYF
TGCAGTGTATACAGCCAAGAGACCCAGTACTTC
>TRBJ1-5|TRBD1|many|TRBV24-1
CATSAAPTGTGNQPQHF
TGTGCCACCAGTGCCGCCCCGACCGGGACAGGGAATCAGCCCCAGCATTTT
>TRBJ2-1|TRBD2|many|TRBV18
CASSPPASGGLGQFF
TGTGCCAGCTCACCACCGGCTAGCGGGGGGCTAGGGCAGTTCTTC
>TRBJ2-2|NA|many|TRBV5-1
CASTGGGLTTGELFF
TGCGCCAGCACGGGTGGGGGCCTGACCACCGGGGAGCTGTTTTTT
>TRBJ2-2|NA|many|TRBV12-3/TRBV12-4
CASLLTTTYTGELFF
TGTGCCAGCCTTTTGACCACGACCTACACCGGGGAGCTGTTTTTT